Shown below are 8 T cell receptor beta chains from a single sample sequenced in a study of T cell responses to AZD1222 COVID-19 vaccine. Assay: immunoSEQ multiplex PCR; the TCRdb copy retains only in-frame clones and omits some. The table includes around 130,000 clones, approximately 83% detected once. The sequenced sample was peripheral blood, obtained on day 0 of AZD1222 vaccination. The receptors originated from an adult in good health.

The gene calls are TRBV19 and TRBJ2-1; 7 nucleotides align to TRBD1. After removal of 11 bases from V and 4 bases from J, the junction contained 5 bases not matched to a gene. The germline V gene has CDR1 LNHDA and CDR2 SQIVND (reference sequence). The CDR3 is 12 residues long. The CDR3 nucleotides read TGTGCCTCCGGGACAGAGTACAATGAGCAGTTCTTC. This codes for CASGTEYNEQFF.

The V call is TRBV10-3, the J call TRBJ2-7; D tentatively fits TRBD1 or TRBD2 (5 bases each). Per germline, CDR1 ENHRY and CDR2 SYGVKD. This CDR3 comprises 13 residues. The germline V and J ends were trimmed by 2 bases and 4 bases, with 9 bases remaining between them. CDR3 DNA: TGTGCCATCAGTGAGCGGGGCGGTTACGAGCAGTACTTC. Amino acids: CAISERGGYEQYF.

V gene TRBV28 combines with J gene TRBJ1-1; D is unclear. The CDR3 consists of 13 residues. The germline V and J ends were trimmed by 11 bases and 0 bases, with 13 bases remaining between them. Germline V gene data show CDR1 as MDHEN and CDR2 as SYDVKM. The chain's CDR3 is CAESTGLNTEAFF. The CDR3, as DNA: TGTGCCGAATCTACGGGCCTGAACACTGAAGCTTTCTTT.

This CDR3 is CASSSFLRTGANVLTF. The CDR3 coding sequence is TGTGCCAGCAGCTCCTTCCTTAGAACTGGGGCCAACGTCCTGACTTTC. The chain uses TRBV7-9 and TRBJ2-6; no clear D gene. The germline V gene encodes CDR1 SEHNR and CDR2 FQNEAQ (reference sequence). The CDR3 covers 16 residues. Trimming cost V 4 bases and J 2 bases, with 12 bases left between them.

This chain joins TRBV5-1 and TRBJ1-4; no clear D gene. The germline V and J ends were trimmed by 0 bases and 2 bases, with 5 bases remaining between them. The CDR3 length is 14 residues. Germline values: CDR1 SGHRS, CDR2 YFSETQ. CDR3 bases: TGCGCCAGCAGCTTGGGGCCGACTAATGAAAAACTGTTTTTT. Its translation: CASSLGPTNEKLFF.

V gene TRBV5-6 combines with J gene TRBJ1-2; D remains unclear. The CDR3 sequence is 16 residues long. With 0 bases removed from V and 2 bases from J, the gap between germline ends came to 14 bases. CDR1 and CDR2 from the germline V gene are SGHDT and YYEEEE. The CDR3 region has the DNA TGTGCCAGCAGCTTGGGAGGCCCGATGAAGAACTATGGCTACACCTTC. Translating it yields CASSLGGPMKNYGYTF.

The chain recombines TRBV6-5 with TRBJ2-2; D gene unclear. The CDR3 has 13 residues. Trimming removed 8 bases at V and 6 bases at J, with 13 bases between. Germline values: CDR1 MNHEY, CDR2 SVGAGI. CDR3 protein: CASRTVYPGELFF. For the CDR3, the DNA is TGTGCCAGCCGCACAGTTTATCCCGGGGAGCTGTTTTTT.

This chain uses TRBV6-5 with TRBJ1-1; possible D gene TRBD1, 5 bases. The CDR3 length is 14 residues. The ends were cut back, 8 bases at V and 5 bases at J, with 18 bases in the middle. Germline V CDR1 and CDR2: MNHEY, SVGAGI. CDR3 sequence reads: CASAKGPLNTEAFF. DNA for the CDR3: TGTGCCAGCGCGAAGGGACCTCTAAATACTGAAGCTTTCTTT.